Listed below are T cell receptor beta chains from one sample, sequenced in a study of T-cell reconstitution after alpha-beta-depleted transplantation in children. MiXCR was run by TCRdb on the PCR reads, yielding one entry per CDR3 protein. The data show nearly 350,000 distinct CDR3 sequences, about 17% seen once. The material sequenced was PBMCs, mostly from graft donor cells, taken 360 days after TCRalphabeta/CD19-depleted stem cell transplant. Receptors were obtained from a male patient between 2 and 10 years old who had a stem cell transplant for acute lymphoblastic leukemia, so the T cells may come from the graft donor. The CDR3 runs from the conserved cysteine through the conserved F or W. Fields, in order: J gene, V gene, D gene, clone size, CDR3 protein, CDR3 DNA. The D gene is left open where the match is weak. Clone size is shown for a subset of rows, as once, few, many or a class of expanded clone.

J: TRBJ2-7; V: TRBV20-1; D: TRBD2; size: few; CDR3: CSARIAGATYEQYF; DNA: TGCAGTGCTAGAATAGCGGGAGCGACCTACGAGCAGTACTTC
J: TRBJ2-3; V: TRBV20-1; D: .; size: few; CDR3: CSARVPGVDTQYF; DNA: TGCAGTGCTAGAGTCCCGGGGGTTGATACGCAGTATTTT
J: TRBJ1-4; V: TRBV12-3/TRBV12-4; D: .; size: once; CDR3: CASSATRQGGRSQRKLFF; DNA: TGTGCCAGCAGCGCGACCCGTCAGGGCGGTAGGAGCCAGAGGAAACTGTTTTTT
J: TRBJ2-3; V: TRBV4-3; D: .; size: many; CDR3: CASSASTDTQYF; DNA: TGCGCCAGCAGCGCGTCCACAGATACGCAGTATTTT
J: TRBJ2-3; V: TRBV4-2; D: .; size: few; CDR3: CASSQGDITDTQYF; DNA: TGTGCCAGCAGCCAAGGTGATATCACAGATACGCAGTATTTT
J: TRBJ2-3; V: TRBV12-3/TRBV12-4; D: TRBD1; size: many; CDR3: CASSSRDRGPADTQYF; DNA: TGTGCCAGCAGTTCCCGGGACAGGGGGCCTGCAGATACGCAGTATTTT
J: TRBJ2-2; V: TRBV24-1; D: .; size: many; CDR3: CATSDFGSGNAGELFF; DNA: TGTGCCACCAGTGATTTCGGTAGTGGAAACGCCGGGGAGCTGTTTTTT
J: TRBJ1-1; V: TRBV5-1; D: .; size: few; CDR3: CASSPGTVTEAFF; DNA: TGCGCCAGCAGCCCCGGGACGGTAACTGAAGCTTTCTTT
J: TRBJ2-5; V: TRBV20-1; D: .; size: .; CDR3: CSASPGWDPPYF; DNA: TGCAGTGCTAGTCCTGGGTGGGACCCCCCATACTTC
J: TRBJ2-1; V: TRBV6-2/TRBV6-3; D: TRBD2; size: few; CDR3: CASSYRQGLYNEQFF; DNA: TGTGCCAGCAGTTACCGGCAGGGACTATACAATGAGCAGTTCTTC
J: TRBJ2-1; V: TRBV28; D: TRBD1; size: .; CDR3: CAWGQAYNEQFF; DNA: TGTGCCTGGGGACAGGCTTACAATGAGCAGTTCTTC
J: TRBJ2-1; V: TRBV12-3/TRBV12-4; D: TRBD2; size: .; CDR3: CASSFPPLAGVNEQFF; DNA: TGTGCCAGCAGTTTCCCCCCACTAGCGGGAGTTAATGAGCAGTTCTTC
J: TRBJ2-7; V: TRBV10-3; D: .; size: .; CDR3: CAISGYYRAYEQYF; DNA: TGTGCCATCAGTGGATATTACAGAGCCTACGAGCAGTACTTC
J: TRBJ1-5; V: TRBV20-1; D: TRBD1; size: .; CDR3: CSASLRGQGANQPQHF; DNA: TGCAGTGCTAGTTTACGGGGACAGGGCGCCAATCAGCCCCAGCATTTT
J: TRBJ2-7; V: TRBV6-1; D: .; size: .; CDR3: CASSRGLREQYF; DNA: TGTGCCAGCAGTCGGGGACTTCGCGAGCAGTACTTC
J: TRBJ1-1; V: TRBV3-1; D: .; size: few; CDR3: CASSPIQGSITEAFF; DNA: TGTGCCAGCAGCCCTATCCAGGGCTCAATCACTGAAGCTTTCTTT
J: TRBJ2-3; V: TRBV20-1; D: .; size: many; CDR3: CSARGAVSTDTQYF; DNA: TGCAGTGCTAGAGGGGCGGTTAGCACAGATACGCAGTATTTT
J: TRBJ2-1; V: TRBV29-1; D: TRBD2; size: .; CDR3: CSVDPLAGGAPQFF; DNA: TGCAGCGTTGATCCCCTAGCGGGAGGGGCCCCGCAGTTCTTC
J: TRBJ2-7; V: TRBV29-1; D: .; size: many; CDR3: CSVGGTTYEQYF; DNA: TGCAGCGTTGGGGGTACCACCTACGAGCAGTACTTC
J: TRBJ1-6; V: TRBV9; D: TRBD1; size: many; CDR3: CASSVGQINSPLHF; DNA: TGTGCCAGCAGCGTGGGACAGATCAATTCACCCCTCCACTTT
J: TRBJ2-5; V: TRBV20-1; D: .; size: many; CDR3: CSANPAKGRDHAETQYF; DNA: TGCAGTGCTAACCCCGCGAAGGGCAGGGACCATGCGGAGACCCAGTACTTC
J: TRBJ1-2; V: TRBV10-2; D: TRBD1; size: .; CDR3: CASSRGQGISGYTF; DNA: TGCGCCAGCAGTCGAGGACAGGGCATATCAGGCTACACCTTC
J: TRBJ2-2; V: TRBV30; D: .; size: .; CDR3: CAWSGGSYTGELFF; DNA: TGTGCCTGGAGTGGAGGGTCATACACCGGGGAGCTGTTTTTT
J: TRBJ2-5; V: TRBV10-3; D: TRBD2; size: few; CDR3: CAIGRGRAGGGQETQYF; DNA: TGTGCCATCGGGAGGGGGAGAGCGGGAGGCGGACAAGAGACCCAGTACTTC
J: TRBJ2-7; V: TRBV10-3; D: .; size: many; CDR3: CAISESPQTYEQYF; DNA: TGTGCCATCAGTGAGTCCCCCCAAACCTACGAGCAGTACTTC
J: TRBJ1-1; V: TRBV7-3; D: .; size: many; CDR3: CASSLDGSTEAFF; DNA: TGTGCCAGCAGCTTAGACGGTTCTACTGAAGCTTTCTTT
J: TRBJ2-1; V: TRBV12-3/TRBV12-4; D: .; size: many; CDR3: CASSFHEAVKDEPKIGQFF; DNA: TGTGCCAGCAGTTTTCATGAAGCAGTTAAGGACGAACCTAAGATAGGGCAGTTCTTC
J: TRBJ2-1; V: TRBV4-1; D: .; size: once; CDR3: CASSQEGPMFGNEQFF; DNA: TGCGCCAGCAGCCAAGAAGGACCCATGTTTGGTAATGAGCAGTTCTTC
J: TRBJ2-1; V: TRBV7-8; D: .; size: many; CDR3: CASSLYKSSTYNEQFF; DNA: TGTGCCAGCAGCTTATATAAGTCTAGCACATACAATGAGCAGTTCTTC
J: TRBJ1-2; V: TRBV20-1; D: .; size: .; CDR3: CSASDRPPSTF; DNA: TGCAGTGCTAGTGACAGGCCTCCGTCCACCTTC
J: TRBJ2-2; V: TRBV7-9; D: .; size: .; CDR3: CASSPPLNTGELFF; DNA: TGTGCCAGCAGCCCACCTCTTAACACCGGGGAGCTGTTTTTT
J: TRBJ1-3; V: TRBV4-3; D: TRBD1; size: .; CDR3: CASSQDQGRGGNTIYF; DNA: TGCGCCAGCAGCCAAGATCAAGGCAGGGGGGGAAACACCATATATTTT
J: TRBJ2-2; V: TRBV2; D: .; size: .; CDR3: CASSGLAANTGELFF; DNA: TGTGCCAGCAGTGGTCTAGCCGCTAACACCGGGGAGCTGTTTTTT
J: TRBJ1-4; V: TRBV5-4; D: TRBD1; size: many; CDR3: CASSPQGARGEKLFF; DNA: TGTGCCAGCAGCCCACAGGGGGCGCGGGGTGAAAAACTGTTTTTT
J: TRBJ2-3; V: TRBV6-2/TRBV6-3; D: TRBD2; size: few; CDR3: CASSFLAGGPVDTQYF; DNA: TGTGCCAGCAGTTTTCTAGCGGGAGGGCCAGTAGATACGCAGTATTTT
J: TRBJ1-1; V: TRBV7-3; D: .; size: few; CDR3: CASSLSGVQGTEAFF; DNA: TGTGCCAGCAGCTTGTCTGGTGTTCAGGGAACTGAAGCTTTCTTT
J: TRBJ2-7; V: TRBV7-9; D: TRBD2; size: .; CDR3: CASSSPGLATYEQYF; DNA: TGTGCCAGCAGCTCCCCGGGACTAGCGACCTACGAGCAGTACTTC
J: TRBJ1-5; V: TRBV10-3; D: .; size: few; CDR3: CAISEDRNQPQHF; DNA: TGTGCCATCAGTGAGGATCGCAATCAGCCCCAGCATTTT
J: TRBJ2-2; V: TRBV29-1; D: TRBD1; size: few; CDR3: CSSLGTVKNTGELFF; DNA: TGCAGCTCCCTCGGGACAGTGAAGAACACCGGGGAGCTGTTTTTT